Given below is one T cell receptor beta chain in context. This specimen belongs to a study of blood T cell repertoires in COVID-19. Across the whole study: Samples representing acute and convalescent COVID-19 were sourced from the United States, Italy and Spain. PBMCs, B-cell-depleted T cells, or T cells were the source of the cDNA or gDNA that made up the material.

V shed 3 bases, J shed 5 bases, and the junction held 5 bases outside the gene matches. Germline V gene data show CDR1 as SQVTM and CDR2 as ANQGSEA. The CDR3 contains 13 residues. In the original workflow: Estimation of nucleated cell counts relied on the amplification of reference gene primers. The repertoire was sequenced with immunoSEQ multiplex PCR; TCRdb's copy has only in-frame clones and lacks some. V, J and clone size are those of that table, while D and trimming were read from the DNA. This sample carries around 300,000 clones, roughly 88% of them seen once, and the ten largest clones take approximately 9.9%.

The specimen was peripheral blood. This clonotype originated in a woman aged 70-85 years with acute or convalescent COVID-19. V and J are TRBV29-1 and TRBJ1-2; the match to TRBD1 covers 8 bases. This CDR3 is CSVEDRDPYGYTF. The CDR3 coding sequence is TGCAGCGTTGAGGACAGGGATCCGTATGGCTACACCTTC.